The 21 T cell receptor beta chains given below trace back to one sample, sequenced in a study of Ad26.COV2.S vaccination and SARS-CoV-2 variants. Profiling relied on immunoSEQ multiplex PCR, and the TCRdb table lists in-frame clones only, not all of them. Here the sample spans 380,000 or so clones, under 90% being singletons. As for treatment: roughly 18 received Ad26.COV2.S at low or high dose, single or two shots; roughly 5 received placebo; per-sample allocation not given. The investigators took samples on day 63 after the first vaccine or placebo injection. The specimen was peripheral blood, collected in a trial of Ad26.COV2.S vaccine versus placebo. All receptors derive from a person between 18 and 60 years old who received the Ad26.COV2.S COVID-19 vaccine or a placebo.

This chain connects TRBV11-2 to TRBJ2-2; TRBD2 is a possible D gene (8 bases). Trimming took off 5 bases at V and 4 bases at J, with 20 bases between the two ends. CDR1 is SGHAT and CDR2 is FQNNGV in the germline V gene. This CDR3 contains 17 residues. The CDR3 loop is CASSPLGRGRATGELFF. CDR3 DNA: TGTGCCAGCAGCCCGCTCGGGAGGGGGCGCGCCACCGGGGAGCTGTTTTTT. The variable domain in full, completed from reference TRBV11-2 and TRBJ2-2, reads EAGVAQSPRYKIIEKRQSVAFWCNPISGHATLYWYQQILGQGPKLLIQFQNNGVVDDSQLPKDRFSAERLKGVDSTLKIQPAKLEDSAVYLCASSPLGRGRATGELFFGEGSRLTVL.

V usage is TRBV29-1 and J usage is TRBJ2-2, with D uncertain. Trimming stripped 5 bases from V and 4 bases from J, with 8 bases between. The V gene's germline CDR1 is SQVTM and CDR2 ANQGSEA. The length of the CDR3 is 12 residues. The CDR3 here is CSVPWPTGELFF. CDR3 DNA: TGCAGCGTTCCCTGGCCCACCGGGGAGCTGTTTTTT.

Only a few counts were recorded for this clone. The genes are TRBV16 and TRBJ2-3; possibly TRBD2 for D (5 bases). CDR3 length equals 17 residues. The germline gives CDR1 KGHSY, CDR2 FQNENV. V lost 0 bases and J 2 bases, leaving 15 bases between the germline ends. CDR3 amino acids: CASSQSGATLNTDTQYF. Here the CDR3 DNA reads TGTGCCAGCAGCCAATCGGGAGCTACTTTAAACACAGATACGCAGTATTTT.

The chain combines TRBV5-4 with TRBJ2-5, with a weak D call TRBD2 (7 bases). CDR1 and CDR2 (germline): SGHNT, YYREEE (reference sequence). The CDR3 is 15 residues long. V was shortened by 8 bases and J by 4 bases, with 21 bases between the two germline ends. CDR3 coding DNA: TGTGCCAGTCAGTTGGCGGGGGCCCTGGGAGAGACCCAGTACTTC. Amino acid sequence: CASQLAGALGETQYF.

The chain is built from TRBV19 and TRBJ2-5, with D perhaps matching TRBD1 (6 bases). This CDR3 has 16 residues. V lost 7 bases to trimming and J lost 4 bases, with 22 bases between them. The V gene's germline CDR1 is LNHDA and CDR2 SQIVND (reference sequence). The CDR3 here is CASTRSTGYGGETQYF. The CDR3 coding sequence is TGTGCCAGTACCAGGTCAACAGGGTACGGAGGAGAGACCCAGTACTTC.

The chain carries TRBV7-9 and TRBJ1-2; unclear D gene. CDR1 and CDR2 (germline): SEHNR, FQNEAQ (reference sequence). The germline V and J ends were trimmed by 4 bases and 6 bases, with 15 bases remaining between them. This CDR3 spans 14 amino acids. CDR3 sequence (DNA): TGTGCCAGCAGCTACCCCCCCACTATTAATGGCTACACCTTC. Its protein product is CASSYPPTINGYTF.

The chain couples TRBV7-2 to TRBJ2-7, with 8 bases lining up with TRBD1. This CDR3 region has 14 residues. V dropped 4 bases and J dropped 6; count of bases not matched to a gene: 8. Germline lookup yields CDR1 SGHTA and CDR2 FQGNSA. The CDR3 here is CASSYSGTGGEQYF. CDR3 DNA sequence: TGTGCCAGCAGCTACTCCGGGACAGGCGGCGAGCAGTACTTC.

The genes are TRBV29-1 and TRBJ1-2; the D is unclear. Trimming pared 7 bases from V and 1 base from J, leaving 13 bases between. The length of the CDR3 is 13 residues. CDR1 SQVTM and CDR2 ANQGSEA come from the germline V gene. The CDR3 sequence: CSAGRRDNYGYTF. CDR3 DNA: TGCAGCGCTGGAAGAAGGGATAACTATGGCTACACCTTC.

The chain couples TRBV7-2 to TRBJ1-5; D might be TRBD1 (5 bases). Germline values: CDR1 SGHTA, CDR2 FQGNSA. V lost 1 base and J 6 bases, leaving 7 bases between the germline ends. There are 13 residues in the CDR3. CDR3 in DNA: TGTGCCAGCAGCTTAGAAAGGGGTCAGCCCCAGCATTTT. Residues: CASSLERGQPQHF.

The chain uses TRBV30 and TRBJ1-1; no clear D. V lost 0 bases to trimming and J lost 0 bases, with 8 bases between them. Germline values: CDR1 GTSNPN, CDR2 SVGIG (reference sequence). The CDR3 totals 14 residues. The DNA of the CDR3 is TGTGCCTGGAGTGTATCCCAGATGAACACTGAAGCTTTCTTT. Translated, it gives CAWSVSQMNTEAFF.

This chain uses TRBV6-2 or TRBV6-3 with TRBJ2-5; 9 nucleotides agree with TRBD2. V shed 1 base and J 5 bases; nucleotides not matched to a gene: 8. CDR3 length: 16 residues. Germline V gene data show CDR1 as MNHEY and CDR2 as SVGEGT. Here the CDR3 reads CASSYFGRGGPETQYF. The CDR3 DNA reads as TGTGCCAGCAGTTACTTCGGGCGGGGGGGCCCGGAGACCCAGTACTTC.

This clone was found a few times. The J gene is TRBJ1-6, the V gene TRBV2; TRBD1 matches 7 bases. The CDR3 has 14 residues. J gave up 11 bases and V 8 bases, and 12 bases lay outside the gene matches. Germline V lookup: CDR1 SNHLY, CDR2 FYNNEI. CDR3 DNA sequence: TGTGCCAGCCGTCTACAGGGGAGGGTGGCACCCCTCCACTTT. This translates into CASRLQGRVAPLHF. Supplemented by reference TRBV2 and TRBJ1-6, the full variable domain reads EPEVTQTPSHQVTQMGQEVILRCVPISNHLYFYWYRQILGQKVEFLVSFYNNEISEKSEIFDDQFSVERPDGSNFTLKIRSTKLEDSAMYFCASRLQGRVAPLHFGNGTRLTVT.

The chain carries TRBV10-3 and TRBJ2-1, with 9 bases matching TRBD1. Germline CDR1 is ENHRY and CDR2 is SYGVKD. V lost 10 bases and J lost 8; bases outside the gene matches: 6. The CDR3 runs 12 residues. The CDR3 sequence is CATDRGGHEQFF. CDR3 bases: TGTGCCACCGACAGGGGGGGCCATGAGCAGTTCTTC.

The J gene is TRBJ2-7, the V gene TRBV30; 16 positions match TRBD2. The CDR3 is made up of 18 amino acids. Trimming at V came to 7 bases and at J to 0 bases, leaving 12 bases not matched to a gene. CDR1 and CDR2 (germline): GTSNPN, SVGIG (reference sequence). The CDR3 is CASVVGTSGRESSYEQYF. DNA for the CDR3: TGTGCCTCGGTCGTGGGGACTAGCGGGAGGGAAAGCTCCTACGAGCAGTACTTC. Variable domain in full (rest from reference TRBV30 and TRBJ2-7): SQTIHQWPATLVQPVGSPLSLECTVEGTSNPNLYWYRQAAGRGLQLLFYSVGIGQISSEVPQNLSASRPQDRQFILSSKKLLLSDSGFYLCASVVGTSGRESSYEQYFGPGTRLTVT.

CDR3 region: CASRAGLGTDTQYF. As DNA, the CDR3 is TGTGCCAGCAGAGCGGGATTAGGCACAGATACGCAGTATTTT. V usage is TRBV27 and J usage is TRBJ2-3, with 7 bases matching TRBD2. The CDR3 is 14 residues long. Germline CDR1 and CDR2: MNHEY and SMNVEV (reference sequence). V trimming: 6 bases; J trimming: 1 base; junction bases outside the gene matches: 4.

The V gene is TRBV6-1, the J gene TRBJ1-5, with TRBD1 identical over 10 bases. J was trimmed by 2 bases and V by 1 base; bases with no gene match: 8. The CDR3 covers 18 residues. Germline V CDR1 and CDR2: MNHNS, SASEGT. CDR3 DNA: TGTGCCAGCAGTGAAGTCCCGGGACAGGGGAGGGGCAATCAGCCCCAGCATTTT. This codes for CASSEVPGQGRGNQPQHF.

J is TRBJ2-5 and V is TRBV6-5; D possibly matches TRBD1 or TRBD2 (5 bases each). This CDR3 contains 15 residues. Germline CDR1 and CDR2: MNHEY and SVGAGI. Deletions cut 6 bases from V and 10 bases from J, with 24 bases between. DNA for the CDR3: TGTGCCAGCAGCGCCCCGGGACGGGGAAGAGAGGGCCAGTACTTC. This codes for CASSAPGRGREGQYF.

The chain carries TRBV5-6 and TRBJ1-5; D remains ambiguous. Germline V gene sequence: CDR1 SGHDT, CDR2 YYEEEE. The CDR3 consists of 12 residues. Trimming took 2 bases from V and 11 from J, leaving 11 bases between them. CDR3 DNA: TGTGCCAGCAGCTTTGGTAGCGGGGCCCAGCATTTT. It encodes CASSFGSGAQHF.

The CDR3 nucleotides are TGTGCCACCAGTGATAGGACAGCGAACACCGGGGAGCTGTTTTTT. Translating it yields CATSDRTANTGELFF. The gene calls are TRBV24-1 and TRBJ2-2; TRBD1 might be the D (6 bases). The V end lost 3 bases, the J end lost 0 bases, and 7 bases lay between the germline ends. CDR3 length: 15 amino acids. CDR1 KGHDR and CDR2 SFDVKD come from the germline V gene.

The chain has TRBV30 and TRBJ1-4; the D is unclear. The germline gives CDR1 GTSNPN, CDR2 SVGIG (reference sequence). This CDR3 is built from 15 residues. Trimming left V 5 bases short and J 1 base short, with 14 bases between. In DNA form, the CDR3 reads TGTGCCTGGGGGTTCCCGGGCCGAACTAATGAAAAACTGTTTTTT. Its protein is CAWGFPGRTNEKLFF. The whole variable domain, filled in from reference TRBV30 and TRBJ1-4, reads SQTIHQWPATLVQPVGSPLSLECTVEGTSNPNLYWYRQAAGRGLQLLFYSVGIGQISSEVPQNLSASRPQDRQFILSSKKLLLSDSGFYLCAWGFPGRTNEKLFFGSGTQLSVL.

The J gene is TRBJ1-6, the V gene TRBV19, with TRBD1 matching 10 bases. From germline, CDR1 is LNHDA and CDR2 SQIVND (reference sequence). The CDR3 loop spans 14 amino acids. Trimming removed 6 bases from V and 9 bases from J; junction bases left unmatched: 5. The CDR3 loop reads CASRPTGGSSPLHF. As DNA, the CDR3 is TGTGCCAGTAGGCCGACAGGGGGCTCTTCACCCCTCCACTTT.